Shown below are 24 T cell receptor beta chains from a single sample sequenced in a study of blood T cell repertoires in COVID-19. Sequenced by immunoSEQ multiplex PCR; TCRdb stores in-frame clones only, minus some. The table shows just over 300,000 clones, with about nine tenths occurring only once. Sequencing was carried out using peripheral blood. The source of these receptors is a woman in her 30s with COVID-19, enrolled during active disease.

DNA for the CDR3: TGTGCCACCAGCAGAGGTGTAGAGGGAGGAAACACCATATATTTT. Its protein product is CATSRGVEGGNTIYF. The rearrangement joins TRBV15 to TRBJ1-3; D is ambiguous. V gave up 1 base and J gave up 4 bases, with 11 bases separating them. Germline CDR1 LNHNV, CDR2 YYDKDF (reference sequence). CDR3 length: 15 amino acids.

The CDR3 coding sequence is TGTGCCAGCACCTTACAGGGAAACACCATATATTTT. Protein sequence: CASTLQGNTIYF. The chain joins TRBV12-3 or TRBV12-4 to TRBJ1-3; no definite D call. Trimming took 7 bases from V and 4 from J, leaving 8 bases between them. CDR3 length: 12 amino acids.

V and J are TRBV5-5 and TRBJ2-5; 7 bases map to TRBD1. V gave up 4 bases and J gave up 0 bases; unmatched junction bases: 9. The CDR3 loop spans 16 amino acids. Germline V gives CDR1 SGHKS, CDR2 YYEKEE (reference sequence). DNA of the CDR3: TGTGCCAGCAGCCGCCCGACAGGGATGTACCAAGAGACCCAGTACTTC. It is translated as CASSRPTGMYQETQYF.

The chain has TRBV5-1 and TRBJ2-6; TRBD2 might be the D (5 bases). CDR3 length: 16 residues. V dropped 0 bases and J dropped 0 bases, with 7 bases sitting between them. CDR1 and CDR2 from the germline V gene are SGHRS and YFSETQ. This CDR3 is CASSLADYSGANVLTF. The CDR3 DNA reads TGCGCCAGCAGCTTGGCAGACTACTCTGGGGCCAACGTCCTGACTTTC.

The rearrangement links TRBV14 to TRBJ2-1; 7 nucleotides align to TRBD2. CDR3 length: 14 amino acids. The germline gives CDR1 SGHDN, CDR2 FVKESK. V was clipped by 0 bases and J by 9 bases; unmatched bases: 5. CDR3 sequence reads: CASSQDWVAGEQFF. CDR3 sequence (DNA): TGTGCCAGCAGCCAAGATTGGGTAGCGGGTGAGCAGTTCTTC.

This chain uses TRBV29-1 with TRBJ2-3, with 7 bases matching TRBD2. The CDR3 sequence is 14 residues long. Losses at the gene ends were 3 bases for V and 0 bases for J; bases not matched to a gene: 3. Germline V CDR1 and CDR2: SQVTM, ANQGSEA. As DNA, the CDR3 is TGCAGCGTTGATCGGGGGGAAAGCACAGATACGCAGTATTTT. Translated: CSVDRGESTDTQYF.

A single count supports this clone. The chain employs TRBV19 and TRBJ1-1; D is ambiguous. V was shortened by 6 bases and J by 1 base, with 15 bases between the two germline ends. The germline V gene encodes CDR1 LNHDA and CDR2 SQIVND (reference sequence). This CDR3 contains 15 residues. The CDR3 loop reads CASSPGFGRNTEAFF. CDR3 coding DNA: TGTGCCAGTAGCCCCGGTTTTGGGAGGAACACTGAAGCTTTCTTT.

The table lists this clone with a count of one. The chain uses TRBV3-1 (or the pseudogene TRBV3-2) and TRBJ2-1; no clear D. With 2 bases removed from V and 6 bases from J, the gap between germline ends came to 14 bases. The CDR3 totals 15 residues. CDR1 is LGHDT and CDR2 is YNNKEL in the germline V gene (reference sequence). CDR3 nucleotide sequence: TGTGCCAGCAGCCAACTTTCAACAGTCTTCAATGAGCAGTTCTTC. As protein: CASSQLSTVFNEQFF.

There are a few counts of this clone. The genes are TRBV7-2 and TRBJ1-2; D call uncertain. Germline V CDR1 and CDR2: SGHTA, FQGNSA. V was pared by 5 bases and J by 3 bases, with 16 bases between. The CDR3 spans 15 residues. CDR3 in DNA: TGTGCCAGCAGCCCAACGGCGGGTGGGGACTATGGCTACACCTTC. The encoded protein is CASSPTAGGDYGYTF.

The chain joins TRBV27 to TRBJ2-4; D is perhaps TRBD2 (5 bases). V lost 3 bases and J 4 bases, leaving 10 bases between the germline ends. CDR3 length equals 14 residues. Per the germline V gene, CDR1 is MNHEY and CDR2 is SMNVEV (reference sequence). CDR3 nucleotides: TGTGCCAGCAGTTTGGCCGGGGAGAAAAACATTCAGTACTTC. This codes for CASSLAGEKNIQYF.

The table lists this clone with many counts. This chain uses TRBV28 with TRBJ1-5, with 7 positions matching TRBD1. Germline V gene data show CDR1 as MDHEN and CDR2 as SYDVKM. The CDR3 length is 16 residues. The J segment lost 6 bases and the V segment lost 6 bases, leaving 14 bases of the junction unmatched. The CDR3 reads CASRLYRGSGSQPQHF. Written as DNA, the CDR3 is TGTGCCAGCAGACTTTACAGGGGCTCGGGATCTCAGCCCCAGCATTTT.

V and J are TRBV19 and TRBJ1-2, with 9 nucleotides matching TRBD1. V was clipped by 4 bases and J by 7 bases; unmatched bases: 10. The CDR3 spans 15 residues. Germline-derived CDR1 and CDR2 are LNHDA and SQIVND (reference sequence). CDR3 DNA: TGTGCCAGTAGTACGGGACAGGGAAGGGTTGGTGGCTACACCTTC. Residues: CASSTGQGRVGGYTF.

The V gene is TRBV7-9, the J gene TRBJ1-2; no definite D call. This CDR3 has 15 amino acids. Trimming took off 5 bases at V and 2 bases at J, with 15 bases between the two ends. Germline-derived CDR1 and CDR2 are SEHNR and FQNEAQ (reference sequence). For the CDR3, the DNA is TGTGCCAGCAGCCCCTCCCAGGCCTTCAACTATGGCTACACCTTC. Its translation is CASSPSQAFNYGYTF.

The V call is TRBV9, the J call TRBJ1-1, with 10 bases matching TRBD1. The CDR3 extends over 16 amino acids. The J segment lost 4 bases and the V segment lost 3 bases, leaving 9 bases of the junction unmatched. CDR1 and CDR2 (germline): SGDLS, YYNGEE. CDR3 in DNA: TGTGCCAGCAGCGGGGTGAACGACAGGGGGCTCACTGAAGCTTTCTTT. Its translation: CASSGVNDRGLTEAFF.

This clone was seen more than once but under ten times. The chain carries TRBV19 and TRBJ1-5; tentative D call: TRBD1 (6 bases). Germline V CDR1 and CDR2: LNHDA, SQIVND (reference sequence). V shed 5 bases and J shed 2 bases, with 10 bases lying between them. This CDR3 contains 14 residues. CDR3 bases: TGTGCCAGTAGTCTCAGGACAGGCAATCAGCCCCAGCATTTT. This encodes CASSLRTGNQPQHF.

This rearrangement joins TRBV16 to TRBJ1-5, with a possible D match to TRBD1 (5 bases). The CDR3 runs 14 residues. The V gene's germline CDR1 is KGHSY and CDR2 FQNENV. V lost 0 bases to trimming and J lost 7 bases, with 10 bases between them. The CDR3 DNA sequence: TGTGCCAGCAGCCAATCGGGGGGAGGACAGCCCCAGCATTTT. It encodes CASSQSGGGQPQHF.

This chain uses TRBV24-1 with TRBJ2-3; TRBD2 is a possible D gene (6 bases). The CDR3 runs 13 residues. V was cut by 12 bases and J by 6 bases, with 18 bases left in between. The germline V gene has CDR1 KGHDR and CDR2 SFDVKD. CDR3 sequence reads: CAAGPGLGDTQYF. CDR3 DNA sequence: TGTGCCGCAGGGCCGGGACTTGGGGATACGCAGTATTTT.

The V and J genes are TRBV5-1 and TRBJ2-5, with 8 nucleotides matching TRBD2. This CDR3 is 15 amino acids long. The germline gives CDR1 SGHRS, CDR2 YFSETQ. V trimming: 0 bases; J trimming: 4 bases; junction bases outside the gene matches: 5. This CDR3 is CASSLVSGAPETQYF. DNA of the CDR3: TGCGCCAGCAGCTTGGTTAGCGGGGCGCCAGAGACCCAGTACTTC.

This chain links TRBV7-8 with TRBJ2-5; D not certain. CDR3 length equals 13 residues. The germline V gene encodes CDR1 SGHVS and CDR2 FQNEAQ. Trimming left V 5 bases short and J 1 base short, with 8 bases between. CDR3 sequence: CASSQSLQETQYF. Here the CDR3 DNA reads TGTGCCAGCAGCCAGAGCCTCCAAGAGACCCAGTACTTC. Variable domain in full (rest from reference TRBV7-8 and TRBJ2-5): GAGVSQSPRYKVAKRGQDVALRCDPISGHVSLFWYQQALGQGPEFLTYFQNEAQLDKSGLPSDRFFAERPEGSVSTLKIQRTQQEDSAVYLCASSQSLQETQYFGPGTRLLVL.

The chain combines TRBV27 with TRBJ2-3; TRBD2 agrees at 9 bases. The CDR3 has 15 residues. Unmatched junction bases numbered 7, after V lost 5 bases and J lost 4 bases. In germline, CDR1 is MNHEY, CDR2 SMNVEV (reference sequence). Here the CDR3 DNA reads TGTGCCAGCAGTCAGAGCGGGGGGCAACCAGATACGCAGTATTTT. Translating it yields CASSQSGGQPDTQYF.

The chain is built from TRBV7-6 and TRBJ1-1, with D possibly being TRBD1 (5 bases). V was cut by 0 bases and J by 1 base, with 6 bases left in between. From germline, CDR1 is SGHVS and CDR2 FNYEAQ. The CDR3 sequence is 14 residues long. This chain's CDR3 is CASSLAGGNTEAFF. For the CDR3, the DNA is TGTGCCAGCAGCTTAGCGGGGGGGAACACTGAAGCTTTCTTT.

The genes are TRBV19 and TRBJ2-7, with D hard to call. Per germline, CDR1 LNHDA and CDR2 SQIVND (reference sequence). This CDR3 has 15 amino acids. V lost 6 bases and J lost 1, with 16 bases in between. The CDR3 DNA reads as TGTGCCAGTAGATGGAGTTCCGGGTCATCCTACGAGCAGTACTTC. As protein: CASRWSSGSSYEQYF. Filled out from reference TRBV19 and TRBJ2-7, the complete variable domain reads DGGITQSPKYLFRKEGQNVTLSCEQNLNHDAMYWYRQDPGQGLRLIYYSQIVNDFQKGDIAEGYSVSREKKESFPLTVTSAQKNPTAFYLCASRWSSGSSYEQYFGPGTRLTVT.

A note on this clone: At one end, the junction sequence differs from germline, possibly due to a read error. The chain employs TRBV28 and TRBJ1-3; no clear D gene. Germline-derived CDR1 and CDR2 are MDHEN and SYDVKM. The CDR3 is made up of 14 amino acids. As DNA, the CDR3 is TGTGCCAGCCGTTTAGGTAGTGCAGGAAACACCATATATTTT. Translated: CASRLGSAGNTIYF.

J is TRBJ2-3 and V is TRBV11-2, with 7 bases matching TRBD1. Germline assignment: CDR1 SGHAT and CDR2 FQNNGV. J lost 3 bases, V lost 2 bases, and 5 bases had no gene match. This CDR3 is 15 amino acids long. The DNA of the CDR3 is TGTGCCAGCAGCTTAAAGAACAGGGGAACAGATACGCAGTATTTT. Amino acids: CASSLKNRGTDTQYF.